This is a list of T cell receptor beta chains from one sample in a study of a mutant IDH1 vaccine in newly diagnosed glioma. Produced via immunoSEQ multiplex PCR; TCRdb's table is partial and in-frame only. The sample has over 30,000 clones, around nine tenths seen once. No antigens are known for them. This specimen was PBMCs, taken from a glioma patient whose treatment included an IDH1 peptide vaccine. The receptors were gathered from a woman aged 40 to 50 with glioma. Both conserved end residues are part of each CDR3. Each record gives: J gene, D gene, clone size, V gene, CDR3 protein, CDR3 DNA. D genes are given only for firm matches. The size field is filled for only some rows; it gives once, few, many or a size class.

TRBJ1-2 TRBD1 NA TRBV5-1 CASSLGTGANYGYTF TGCGCCAGCAGCTTGGGGACAGGAGCTAACTATGGCTACACCTTC
TRBJ2-7 TRBD2 NA TRBV7-8 CASSKRGVSYEQYF TGTGCCAGCAGCAAGCGGGGGGTCTCCTACGAGCAGTACTTC
TRBJ2-1 TRBD2 NA TRBV4-1 CASSLSSGGPSSNEQFF TGCGCCAGCAGCCTTTCGTCGGGAGGGCCCTCTTCCAATGAGCAGTTCTTC
TRBJ1-2 NA NA TRBV7-2 CASSPAAGATNYGYTF TGTGCCAGCAGCCCGGCGGCAGGCGCTACTAACTATGGCTACACCTTC
TRBJ2-7 TRBD2 once TRBV18 CASSPRAKGSIAGQSSYEQYF TGTGCCAGCTCACCACGGGCGAAGGGCTCCATAGCGGGCCAAAGCTCCTACGAGCAGTACTTC
TRBJ1-5 NA once TRBV19 CASSIAAGGHQPQHF TGTGCCAGTAGTATAGCGGCTGGGGGGCATCAGCCCCAGCATTTT
TRBJ1-2 NA NA TRBV29-1 CSVTGLGDSYTF TGCAGCGTTACAGGTTTGGGAGACAGCTACACCTTC
TRBJ2-7 TRBD2 NA TRBV6-6 CASSYSPLAGGGEQYF TGTGCCAGCAGTTACTCTCCACTAGCGGGAGGGGGCGAGCAGTACTTC
TRBJ2-7 NA NA TRBV6-5 CASSYSQGGPYEQYF TGTGCCAGCAGTTACTCCCAGGGGGGCCCCTACGAGCAGTACTTC
TRBJ2-2 NA NA TRBV2 CASSEAKGSYTGELFF TGTGCCAGCAGTGAAGCGAAGGGGAGTTACACCGGGGAGCTGTTTTTT
TRBJ2-7 TRBD2 NA TRBV2 CASSRAGGKDEQYF TGTGCCAGCAGTCGGGCGGGAGGCAAGGACGAGCAGTACTTC
TRBJ1-1 TRBD1 NA TRBV7-2 CASSLDRDTEAFF TGTGCCAGCAGCCTCGACAGGGACACTGAAGCTTTCTTT
TRBJ1-1 NA NA TRBV5-6 CASSTRRAEAFF TGTGCCAGCAGCACACGCAGGGCTGAAGCTTTCTTT
TRBJ1-6 NA NA TRBV5-1 CASSPVTGSNSPLHF TGCGCCAGCAGCCCGGTGACAGGCTCTAATTCACCCCTCCACTTT
TRBJ2-5 TRBD2 NA TRBV7-2 CASSRTAGGIETQYF TGTGCCAGCAGCCGTACAGCGGGGGGCATCGAGACCCAGTACTTC
TRBJ2-2 NA NA TRBV5-4 CASSSRQYTGELFF TGTGCCAGCAGCTCGAGACAGTACACCGGGGAGCTGTTTTTT
TRBJ2-5 TRBD2 NA TRBV5-4 CASSLVGGLSLETQYF TGTGCCAGCAGCTTGGTTGGGGGACTAAGCTTGGAGACCCAGTACTTC
TRBJ1-1 NA NA TRBV23-1 CASSRKTRWLANTEAFF TGCGCCAGCAGTCGCAAGACCAGGTGGTTGGCCAACACTGAAGCTTTCTTT
TRBJ2-7 NA NA TRBV6-5 CASRDKGYEQYF TGTGCCAGCAGAGACAAGGGCTACGAGCAGTACTTC
TRBJ1-2 NA NA TRBV1 CTSSQGQRSGYTF TGCACCAGCAGCCAAGGACAGAGGTCCGGCTACACCTTC
TRBJ2-1 NA NA TRBV13 CASSTRGSSYNEQFF TGTGCCAGCAGCACACGGGGGAGCTCCTACAATGAGCAGTTCTTC
TRBJ2-5 NA NA TRBV25-1 CASSLRTETQYF TGTGCCAGCAGCCTCCGAACGGAGACCCAGTACTTC
TRBJ1-2 TRBD1 NA TRBV7-8 CASSLGPRQGSYGYTF TGTGCCAGCAGCTTAGGGCCCAGACAGGGGTCCTATGGCTACACCTTC
TRBJ1-2 TRBD1 once TRBV4-2 CASSQGGTGFNGYTF TGTGCCAGCAGCCAAGGAGGGACAGGGTTCAACGGCTACACCTTC
TRBJ2-7 NA NA TRBV30 CAWALYRGMGRYEQYF TGTGCCTGGGCCCTCTACCGGGGTATGGGTCGCTACGAGCAGTACTTC
TRBJ1-2 NA NA TRBV11-3 CASSPRSGYYGYTF TGTGCCAGCAGCCCCCGTTCCGGGTACTATGGCTACACCTTC